This T cell receptor beta chain originates from a study of cytomegalovirus exposure and HLA in healthy donors. Study outcomes and limitations: In a later analysis, TCR beta V- and J-gene trimming showed a link to a missense DCLRE1C variant.

Primers for the PCR totalled 60 Vbeta and 13 Jbeta. Only in-frame clones appear in the TCRdb table, and some are missing; sequencing was by immunoSEQ multiplex PCR. The sample has about 160,000 clones; 77% are singletons. In the case of this clone: The target antigen is unknown.

V was pared by 6 bases and J by 1 base, with 23 bases of the junction left unmatched. Germline CDR1 is SGDLS and CDR2 is YYNGEE. The CDR3 has 20 residues. The sample taken for sequencing was PBMCs. The rearrangement uses TRBV9 and TRBJ2-5; 8 bases map to TRBD1. This receptor was identified in a man between 50 and 59 years old in good health and CMV-seropositive. CDR3 sequence: CASIRIRWPPTGGPQETQYF. The CDR3 DNA is TGTGCCAGCATACGGATCCGTTGGCCCCCCACAGGGGGACCCCAAGAGACCCAGTACTTC.